These 30 T cell receptor beta chains originate from one sample sequenced in a study of T cells in Graves' hyperthyroidism and ophthalmopathy. The investigators amplified TCR beta CDR3 regions from RNA transcripts. Carried out on the TCR CDR3, a first-round RT-PCR used the HTBI primer set. TCRdb re-called the multiplex PCR reads through MiXCR, storing one row per CDR3 protein. The data contain nearly 750,000 distinct CDR3 sequences, around 40% of them singletons. The source material was blood. The receptors come from a woman between 40 and 55 years old with Graves' hyperthyroidism.

Many counts were recorded for this clonotype. The chain employs TRBV20-1 and TRBJ1-4; possible D gene TRBD1, 5 bases. The length of the CDR3 is 13 residues. Germline V gene sequence: CDR1 DFQATT, CDR2 SNEGSKA (reference sequence). The V gene lost 5 bases and the J gene lost 8 bases, with 15 bases spanning the gap. CDR3 sequence: CSASQGLAEKLFF. The CDR3 region has the DNA TGCAGTGCTTCGCAGGGACTAGCCGAAAAACTGTTTTTT.

The chain has TRBV10-2 and TRBJ2-7; 7 bases align to TRBD1. This CDR3 is built from 12 residues. V lost 6 bases to trimming and J lost 6 bases; unmatched junction nucleotides: 5. Germline values: CDR1 WSHSY, CDR2 SAAADI. The CDR3 here is CASRSPGGEQYF. The DNA for the CDR3 is TGCGCCAGCAGGTCCCCAGGGGGCGAGCAGTACTTC.

In its sample, this clonotype was seen many times. The rearrangement links TRBV5-8 to TRBJ2-5, with D perhaps TRBD1 or TRBD2 (5 bases each). Trimming removed 3 bases from V and 6 bases from J, with 15 bases in between. Germline-derived CDR1 and CDR2 are SGHTS and YDEGEE. The CDR3 totals 14 residues. The CDR3 is CASSSPGTGQTQYF. CDR3 coding DNA: TGTGCCAGCAGCTCCCCAGGGACGGGCCAGACCCAGTACTTC.

This clonotype came up many times. This chain connects TRBV7-9 to TRBJ1-1; D gene unclear. This CDR3 is built from 13 residues. V gave up 3 bases and J gave up 5 bases, with 10 bases separating them. The germline gives CDR1 SEHNR, CDR2 FQNEAQ (reference sequence). CDR3 sequence: CASSFSARTEAFF. DNA for the CDR3: TGTGCCAGCAGCTTCTCTGCGAGGACTGAAGCTTTCTTT.

The CDR3 region is CATSGRTGGGEQYF. CDR3 coding DNA: TGTGCCACCAGTGGCCGGACAGGGGGCGGCGAGCAGTACTTC. The V and J genes are TRBV24-1 and TRBJ2-7; 11 nucleotides agree with TRBD1. Germline V gives CDR1 KGHDR, CDR2 SFDVKD. The CDR3 loop spans 14 amino acids. The ends lost 5 bases at V and 6 bases at J; junction bases unmatched: 5.

A note on this clonotype: This may come from a read error, since a much larger clone is one base off. Because the CDR3 is missing its conserved closing phenylalanine or tryptophan, this is likely a read error. This rearrangement joins TRBV29-1 to TRBJ2-7; D gene ambiguous. The CDR3 is 11 amino acids. V was cut by 5 bases and J by 2 bases, with 7 bases left in between. Germline lookup yields CDR1 SQVTM and CDR2 ANQGSEA. The CDR3 protein is CSVRGTYEQYL. DNA for the CDR3: TGCAGCGTTCGAGGTACCTACGAGCAGTACCTC.

In regard to this clonotype: A much larger clone lies one base from this, so it may be a read error. This chain links TRBV4-2 with TRBJ1-6; possibly TRBD1 for D (5 bases). Deletions cut 3 bases from V and 9 bases from J, with 15 bases between. This CDR3 is 15 amino acids long. In germline, CDR1 is LGHNA, CDR2 YNFKEQ. The CDR3 sequence is CASSHDSTFGSPLHF. The CDR3 bases are TGTGCCAGCAGCCATGACAGCACTTTTGGTTCACCCCTCCACTTT.

This clonotype was seen repeatedly, ten times or more. The rearrangement uses TRBV6-5 and TRBJ1-1, with TRBD1 as a possible D gene (5 bases). This CDR3 is 14 amino acids long. V shed 6 bases and J shed 6 bases, with 17 bases lying between them. CDR1 and CDR2 (germline): MNHEY, SVGAGI. The CDR3 is CASSSTRQGAEAFF. CDR3 in DNA: TGTGCCAGCAGCTCTACGAGGCAGGGCGCTGAAGCTTTCTTT.

This clonotype showed up just a few times. V is TRBV12-3 or TRBV12-4 and J is TRBJ1-1; D not certain. V lost 5 bases and J 3 bases, leaving 13 bases between the germline ends. This CDR3 spans 14 amino acids. The DNA for the CDR3 is TGTGCCAGCAGTCTACTAACGAGAGACACTGAAGCTTTCTTT. Its protein product is CASSLLTRDTEAFF.

This clonotype was detected ten times or more. V and J are TRBV2 and TRBJ1-1; tentative D call: TRBD1 (6 bases). The CDR3 covers 14 residues. CDR1 is SNHLY and CDR2 is FYNNEI in the germline V gene. V lost 8 bases, J lost 5 bases, and 18 bases lay in between. The CDR3 nucleotides read TGTGCCAGCGGGGGCAGGGAATGGGAAACTGAAGCTTTCTTT. Its protein product is CASGGREWETEAFF.

This clonotype has only a few counts. The rearrangement uses TRBV4-1 and TRBJ2-6; D is unresolved. The CDR3 contains 15 residues. The V and J ends lost 8 bases and 2 bases respectively, with 13 bases between them. CDR1 and CDR2 from the germline V gene are MGHRA and YSYEKL. The DNA for the CDR3 is TGCGCCAGCGCCCAGGTTACTCCTGGGGCCAACGTCCTGACTTTC. Its translation: CASAQVTPGANVLTF.

The chain recombines TRBV7-9 with TRBJ2-2; either TRBD1 or TRBD2 may supply D (5 bases each). The CDR3 runs 19 residues. Trimming removed 2 bases at V and 7 bases at J, with 26 bases between. Per the germline V gene, CDR1 is SEHNR and CDR2 is FQNEAQ (reference sequence). The CDR3 region has the DNA TGTGCCAGCAGCTTATCCCTGTCAGGGACCATGAGTCTGGTCGGGGAGCTGTTTTTT. Translation gives CASSLSLSGTMSLVGELFF. Full variable domain (rest looked up from reference TRBV7-9 and TRBJ2-2): DTGVSQNPRHKITKRGQNVTFRCDPISEHNRLYWYRQTLGQGPEFLTYFQNEAQLEKSRLLSDRFSAERPKGSFSTLEIQRTEQGDSAMYLCASSLSLSGTMSLVGELFFGEGSRLTVL.

About this clonotype itself: Germline and junction disagree at one end, which may indicate a read error. The V gene is TRBV7-2, the J gene TRBJ1-2; D gene unclear. The CDR3 has 15 amino acids. CDR1 is SGHTA and CDR2 is FQGNSA in the germline V gene. In DNA, the CDR3 is TGTGGCAGCAGCCAAGAGTGGGGAGGCAGTGCTGGCTACACCTTC. This codes for CGSSQEWGGSAGYTF.

This clonotype was observed a handful of times. V and J are TRBV4-2 and TRBJ1-5; D gene uncertain. The CDR3 has 15 residues. Germline V gives CDR1 LGHNA, CDR2 YNFKEQ. V gave up 6 bases and J gave up 2 bases, with 14 bases separating them. This chain's CDR3 is CASSLRGVGNQPQHF. The CDR3 nucleotides are TGTGCCAGCAGTTTGAGAGGAGTCGGCAATCAGCCCCAGCATTTT.

The chain recombines TRBV20-1 with TRBJ2-7; TRBD1 matches at 8 bases. Trimming took 6 bases from V and 3 from J; bases not matched to a gene: 4. The CDR3 is 12 amino acids. Germline V lookup: CDR1 DFQATT, CDR2 SNEGSKA (reference sequence). This CDR3 is CSARTGFYEQYF. The CDR3 DNA reads TGCAGTGCAAGGACAGGGTTCTACGAGCAGTACTTC.

Ten or more counts support this clonotype. The J gene is TRBJ1-5, the V gene TRBV20-1, with D uncertain. The length of the CDR3 is 14 residues. The V end was cut by 6 bases, the J end by 7 bases, with 19 bases between. Germline lookup yields CDR1 DFQATT and CDR2 SNEGSKA (reference sequence). The CDR3 DNA sequence: TGCAGTGCCCACACCGACTATATCGGGCAGCCCCAGCATTTT. Translation: CSAHTDYIGQPQHF.

This clonotype came up many times. The chain is built from TRBV7-2 and TRBJ2-5; 10 bases fit TRBD2. The V gene end was trimmed by 2 bases and the J gene end by 3 bases; junction bases not matched to a gene: 0. Germline V lookup: CDR1 SGHTA, CDR2 FQGNSA. CDR3 length: 14 residues. The CDR3 loop is CASSLSGREETQYF. The CDR3, as DNA: TGTGCCAGCAGCTTAAGCGGGAGGGAAGAGACCCAGTACTTC.

This sequence joins TRBV2 and TRBJ1-1; D gene uncertain. Germline-derived CDR1 and CDR2 are SNHLY and FYNNEI. Trimming stripped 7 bases from V and 1 base from J, with 16 bases between. The CDR3 spans 15 residues. The CDR3, as DNA: TGTGCCAGCACCTCTCCTCAGGCGCCGAACACTGAAGCTTTCTTT. This gives the protein CASTSPQAPNTEAFF.

This clonotype has a handful of counts. This chain links TRBV30 with TRBJ1-2; D unclear. The germline V gene encodes CDR1 GTSNPN and CDR2 SVGIG (reference sequence). CDR3 size: 12 residues. V was shortened by 7 bases and J by 4 bases, with 13 bases between the two germline ends. In DNA, the CDR3 is TGTGCCTTGACCTGGGGTGGCTATGGCTACACCTTC. This gives the protein CALTWGGYGYTF.

Here the CDR3 DNA reads TGCGCCAGCAGCCAACAGGGGTACGGCTACACCTTC. Its protein is CASSQQGYGYTF. V usage is TRBV4-3 and J usage is TRBJ1-2; D might be TRBD1 (6 bases). Germline values: CDR1 LGHNA, CDR2 YSLEER. The CDR3 is 12 amino acids. V lost 2 bases and J lost 8, with 9 bases in between.

The rearrangement links TRBV29-1 to TRBJ1-1; D is perhaps TRBD1 (5 bases). The germline gives CDR1 SQVTM, CDR2 ANQGSEA. Trimming took 7 bases from V and 8 from J, leaving 14 bases between them. The CDR3 sequence is 11 residues long. CDR3 in amino acids: CSASGPREAFF. CDR3 DNA: TGCAGCGCCTCGGGACCGCGCGAAGCTTTCTTT. Full variable domain (remainder filled in from reference TRBV29-1 and TRBJ1-1): SAVISQKPSRDICQRGTSLTIQCQVDSQVTMMFWYRQQPGQSLTLIATANQGSEATYESGFVIDKFPISRPNLTFSTLTVSNMSPEDSSIYLCSASGPREAFFGQGTRLTVV.

At least ten counts were recorded for this clonotype. This chain joins TRBV6-5 and TRBJ1-2; D is unclear. Germline assignment: CDR1 MNHEY and CDR2 SVGAGI. Trimming removed 5 bases from V and 8 bases from J, with 18 bases in between. The CDR3 runs 14 residues. For the CDR3, the DNA is TGTGCCAGCAGTGAAAGTGGGTCGGTCGGGGGCTACACCTTC. Protein sequence: CASSESGSVGGYTF.

This rearrangement joins TRBV2 to TRBJ1-4; D perhaps matches TRBD1 (6 bases). The germline V gene encodes CDR1 SNHLY and CDR2 FYNNEI. The CDR3 sequence is 13 residues long. Trimming stripped 8 bases from V and 5 bases from J, with 12 bases between. The CDR3 region has the DNA TGTGCCAGCGGCGGACAGAGAAATGAAAAACTGTTTTTT. Translation: CASGGQRNEKLFF.

This clonotype was detected ten times or more. The chain links TRBV7-9 to TRBJ1-6; 9 bases are a match to TRBD1. The V gene end was trimmed by 4 bases and the J gene end by 9 bases; junction bases not matched to a gene: 7. The CDR3 extends over 15 amino acids. CDR1 is SEHNR and CDR2 is FQNEAQ in the germline V gene (reference sequence). The CDR3 DNA sequence: TGTGCCAGCAGCTCTGGGTTGACAGGGGGTTCACCCCTCCACTTT. Amino acids: CASSSGLTGGSPLHF.

This chain uses TRBV10-3 with TRBJ2-7; D unresolved. Germline V gives CDR1 ENHRY, CDR2 SYGVKD. Trimming removed 6 bases at V and 2 bases at J, with 8 bases between. The length of the CDR3 is 12 residues. In DNA form, the CDR3 reads TGTGCCATCAGCAGCGATACCTACGAGCAGTACTTC. Translating it yields CAISSDTYEQYF.

This clonotype was detected once. Compared with germline, one end of the junction differs, possibly owing to a read error. The chain is built from TRBV28 and TRBJ1-5, with 7 positions matching TRBD1. This CDR3 has 15 amino acids. Germline-derived CDR1 and CDR2 are MDHEN and SYDVKM. This CDR3 reads CVSSLSGQTNQPQHF. CDR3 in DNA: TGTGTCAGCAGTTTATCGGGACAGACAAATCAGCCCCAGCATTTT.

The chain is built from TRBV6-5 and TRBJ1-1, with 7 bases lining up with TRBD1. The CDR3 runs to 12 residues. CDR1 and CDR2 from the germline V gene are MNHEY and SVGAGI. J gave up 8 bases and V 5 bases, and 5 bases lay outside the gene matches. The DNA for the CDR3 is TGTGCCAGCAGTACCGGACAGGCCGAAGCTTTCTTT. Translated, it gives CASSTGQAEAFF.

At least ten counts were recorded for this clonotype. V is TRBV6-2 or TRBV6-3 and J is TRBJ1-6, with D uncertain. Germline lookup yields CDR1 MNHEY and CDR2 SVGEGT. CDR3 length: 12 residues. Trimming pared 8 bases from V and 9 bases from J, leaving 11 bases between. The CDR3 region has the DNA TGTGCCAGCCTCGAGGATGGTTCACCCCTCCACTTT. Protein: CASLEDGSPLHF.

This clonotype was seen repeatedly, ten times or more. The V and J genes are TRBV7-9 and TRBJ1-6; weak D call: TRBD1 (5 bases). The CDR3 contains 12 residues. The V and J ends lost 6 bases and 15 bases respectively, with 15 bases between them. Germline-derived CDR1 and CDR2 are SEHNR and FQNEAQ (reference sequence). This CDR3 reads CASRAPGTFLHF. For the CDR3, the DNA is TGTGCCAGCAGGGCCCCCGGGACCTTCCTCCACTTT.

The rearrangement uses TRBV10-3 and TRBJ2-6; 16 positions match TRBD2. Per germline, CDR1 ENHRY and CDR2 SYGVKD. V shed 11 bases and J 5 bases; nucleotides not matched to a gene: 9. This CDR3 is 17 amino acids long. The CDR3, as DNA: TGTGCCGGGGGACTAGCGGGAGGGCTTTATCGGGCCAACGTCCTGACTTTC. Protein product: CAGGLAGGLYRANVLTF.